This T cell receptor (beta chain) was retrieved from a study of blood T cell repertoires in COVID-19 (dated by TCRdb to between 2020 and 2021). Broadly, across the study: Collaborator samples came from the United States, Italy and Spain and covered acute and convalescent phases of COVID-19. The repertoires were released in a freely available public database meant as a resource for research on the immune response to SARS-CoV-2. A de-identified subject ID, COVID-19 status, age in years and sex were almost always included in the sample metadata. The material from the prospective study consisted of cDNA or gDNA derived from T cells, B-cell-depleted T cells, or PBMCs. Subjects who had been exposed to COVID-19, were actively infected with it, or had recovered from it provided the deeply sampled blood TCRbeta repertoires that made up the dataset. The samples were drawn from the first 160 participants of the ongoing ImmuneRACE study and from 1,254 subjects provided by 6 global collaborators. Where available, HLA class I and class II types were taken from metadata supplied by the sample provider and were not determined by assay-based typing. Overall study outcomes, separate from this receptor: Clinical and demographic metadata were provided uncurated, with the amount varying by source and participant.

Each collaborating institution followed its own protocols to collect whole blood in K2EDTA tubes. Collaborator samples were shipped for TCRbeta analysis as frozen whole blood, isolated PBMCs, or DNA extracted from either sample type. Regarding this clone: No cognate antigen has been identified for it. The sample holds no much larger clone one base away, and base qualities are not on file.

The immunoSEQ Assay, a bias-controlled multiplex PCR, was used to amplify TCRbeta CDR3 regions from genomic DNA. The authors processed their data as follows. The number of nucleated cells in each sample was estimated from the amplification of reference gene primers within the assay. To quantify the absolute abundance of each unique TCRbeta CDR3 rearrangement, sequence reads were collapsed and filtered. For each sample, productive Simpson clonality was calculated by taking the square root of Simpson's diversity index across productive rearrangements. TCRdb mirrors the immuneACCESS table, restricted to in-frame sequences. Some clones are absent from its copies; in checked studies, under half trace to an unresolved V gene, and the reason for the others is unknown. The DNA gave D and trimming, while V, J and clone size come from that table. The sample table contains some 120,000 clones; only one count was recorded for around four fifths of them. The top ten hold 7.9% of the sample.

The CDR3 goes from the cysteine to the phenylalanine over 14 residues. Of the read, only the CDR3 DNA is kept; its 42 bases are in frame from base 1. The trim is 4 bases for V and 0 bases for J, with a gap of 12 bases between the germline ends. CDR1 and CDR2 are read off the germline V gene (reference sequence) as GTSNPN and SVGIG. Sequencing was carried out using peripheral blood. The rearranged segments are TRBV30 and TRBJ1-1, with the identity of the D gene unclear. The TCR comes from a man aged 70-80 years with acute or convalescent COVID-19. The CDR3 sequence is CAWMKNRLNTEAFF. At the DNA level, the sequence is TGTGCCTGGATGAAGAACAGACTGAACACTGAAGCTTTCTTT.